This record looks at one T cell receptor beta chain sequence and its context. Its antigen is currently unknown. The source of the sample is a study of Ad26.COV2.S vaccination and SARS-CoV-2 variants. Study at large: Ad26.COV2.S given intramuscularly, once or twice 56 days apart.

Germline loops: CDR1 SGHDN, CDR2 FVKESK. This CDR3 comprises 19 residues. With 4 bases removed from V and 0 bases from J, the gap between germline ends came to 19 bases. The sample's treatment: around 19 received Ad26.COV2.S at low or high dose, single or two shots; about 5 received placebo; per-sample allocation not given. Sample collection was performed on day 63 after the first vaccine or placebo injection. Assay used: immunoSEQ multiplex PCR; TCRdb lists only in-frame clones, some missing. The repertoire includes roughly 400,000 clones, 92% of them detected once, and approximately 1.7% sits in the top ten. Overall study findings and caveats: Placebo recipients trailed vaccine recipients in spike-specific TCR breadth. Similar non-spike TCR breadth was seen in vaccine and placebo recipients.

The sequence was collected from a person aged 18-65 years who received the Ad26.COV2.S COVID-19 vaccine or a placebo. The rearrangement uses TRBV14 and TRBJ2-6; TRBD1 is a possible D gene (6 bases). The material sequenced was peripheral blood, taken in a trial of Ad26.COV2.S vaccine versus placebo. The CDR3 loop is CASSLGIPGQSSGANVLTF. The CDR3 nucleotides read TGTGCCAGCAGCCTGGGAATTCCGGGACAAAGCTCTGGGGCCAACGTCCTGACTTTC.